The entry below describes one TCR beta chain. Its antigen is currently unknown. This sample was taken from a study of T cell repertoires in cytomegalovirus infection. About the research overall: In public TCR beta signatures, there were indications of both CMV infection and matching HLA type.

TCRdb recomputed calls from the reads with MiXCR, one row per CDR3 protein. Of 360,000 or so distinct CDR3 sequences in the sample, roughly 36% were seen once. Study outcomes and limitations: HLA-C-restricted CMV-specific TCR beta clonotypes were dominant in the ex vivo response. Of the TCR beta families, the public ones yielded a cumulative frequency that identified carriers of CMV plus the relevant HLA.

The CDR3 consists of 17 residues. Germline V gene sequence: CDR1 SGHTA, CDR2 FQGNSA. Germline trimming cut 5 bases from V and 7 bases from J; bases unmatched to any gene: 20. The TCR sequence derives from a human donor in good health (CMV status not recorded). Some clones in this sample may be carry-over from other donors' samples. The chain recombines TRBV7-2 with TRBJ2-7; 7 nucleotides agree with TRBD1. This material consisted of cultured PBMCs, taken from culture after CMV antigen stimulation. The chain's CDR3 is CASSPRTGWVKFEEQYF. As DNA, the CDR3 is TGTGCCAGCAGCCCTCGGACAGGTTGGGTAAAGTTTGAGGAGCAGTACTTC.